This T cell receptor beta chain was captured in a study of radiotherapy plus CTLA-4 blockade in lung cancer. In the study overall: Disease control was present in 30% to 35% of patients, and objective responses in about 19%.

A word on this clone: The antigen is unknown.

Chemo-refractory metastatic non-small-cell lung cancer patients were treated with focal radiation plus CTLA-4 blockade with ipilimumab. Findings of the study overall: Early blood T cell clone dynamics, with interferon-beta, were reported to best predict response. Radiotherapy plus ipilimumab was followed by expansion in blood of tumor-derived TCR clones.

From germline, CDR1 is SGHTA and CDR2 FQGNSA. The V and J ends lost 7 bases and 6 bases respectively, with 10 bases between them. The CDR3 extends over 12 amino acids. TCRdb's copy holds only in-frame clones and misses some; the assay was immunoSEQ multiplex PCR. Of about 87,000 clones listed, 70% to 90% are singletons. The starting material was peripheral blood, obtained from a patient treated with radiotherapy plus ipilimumab. The chain is built from TRBV7-2 and TRBJ2-1, with TRBD2 as a possible D gene (5 bases). This TCR was recovered from a human donor with non-small cell lung cancer that progressed on radiotherapy plus ipilimumab. The DNA for the CDR3 is TGTGCCAGCAATGAGGGCCTCAATGAGCAGTTCTTC. This encodes CASNEGLNEQFF.